The following is a TCR beta chain sequence with its context. What it binds is unknown. Treg sorting used a CD4+CD25+CD127-/low gate. The TRBV12-4/TRBJ1-2 clonotypes were amplified using barcode primers with ligated adaptors. TCRdb reanalysed the multiplex PCR reads using MiXCR and keeps one entry per CDR3 protein. The table includes about 210 distinct CDR3 sequences, around 17% detected once. V lost 2 bases to trimming and J lost 9 bases, with 7 bases between them. The CDR3 spans 11 residues. Study observations and caveats: Tumor-infiltrating Treg TCR alpha and beta sequences overlapped most with tumor naive CD4+ T cells, then blood naive. Approximately 14% of tumor Treg sequences matched naive CD4+ cells. The TCR gene usage of tumor memory CD4+ T cells clustered together with blood and lymph node memory CD4+ cells and with lymph node naive CD4+ cells.

This sequence was found in a female donor with breast cancer. The rearrangement links TRBV12-3 or TRBV12-4 to TRBJ1-2; no firm D call. Source material: tumor-infiltrating Tregs sorted from the breast tumor. Written as DNA, the CDR3 is TGTGCCAGCAGTTTAAAGGGTCGCTACACCTTC. This gives the protein CASSLKGRYTF.